Here is one T cell receptor beta chain with its context. Antigen unknown. The length of the CDR3 is 14 residues. Germline lookup yields CDR1 SGHDT and CDR2 YYEEEE. The V segment lost 9 bases and the J segment 3 bases; nucleotides outside the gene matches: 9. The sample belongs to a study of identical twins. Study-wide results and caveats: The conclusions drew on cross-sectional statistical analysis instead of tracking the same donors.

Via MiXCR, TCRdb re-called the 5' RACE reads, giving one row per CDR3 protein. Of more than 600,000 distinct CDR3 sequences in the sample, over 15% are singletons; the top ten hold about 12%. This sample was shared with a second study, whose subject was T cells expressing NK-cell markers.

Sample: PBMCs. The J gene is TRBJ2-3, the V gene TRBV5-6, with 8 bases aligning to TRBD2. This receptor was identified in a woman aged 18-29 years in good health. The CDR3 DNA sequence: TGTGCCATGGGCCCCGGACTAGCAACAGATACGCAGTATTTT. Its translation: CAMGPGLATDTQYF.